Included here is one T cell receptor beta chain sequence, with context. Its antigen is not known. The sample is drawn from a study of CXCR3-negative and CXCR3-positive naive CD8 T cells. Study results and limitations: Diversity proved comparably high across both naive subsets and much lower in memory CD8+ cells. The level of CXCR3 expression partially decreased after cryopreservation; the majority of assays used fresh PBMCs.

UMI-labeled 5' RACE TRB cDNA libraries were prepared from the cells. With the 5' RACE reads reprocessed, TCRdb shows one record per CDR3 protein and no DNA. The sample includes 100,000 to 150,000 distinct CDR3 sequences. Germline CDR1 reads SGHTA; CDR2 reads FQGTGA. This CDR3 comprises 16 residues. Sorting was done in triplicate for each CD8+ T cell subset (about 280,000 cells each). The material sequenced was naive CXCR3- CD8+ T cells from blood. Subset in this sample: CD45RO-CCR7+CD27+CD95- naive CD8+ T cells lacking CXCR3 (TNR3-). The TCR comes from a human donor in good health. Some clones in this sample may be carry-over from other donors' samples. The genes are TRBV7-3 and TRBJ1-1. Here the CDR3 reads CASSLTDKGSSTEAFF.